The 19 T cell receptor beta chains listed next were all sequenced from one sample in a study of cytomegalovirus exposure and HLA in healthy donors. TCRdb keeps only in-frame clones here, not all; method: immunoSEQ multiplex PCR. The sample gives under 250,000 clones, about 81% of which show up once; 1% to 1.5% is in the top ten. Sequenced: PBMCs. These receptors were collected from a woman aged 30 to 39 in good health and CMV-seronegative.

This chain links TRBV2 with TRBJ1-6; 10 bases match TRBD1. The CDR3 covers 16 residues. Germline assignment: CDR1 SNHLY and CDR2 FYNNEI. The V segment lost 8 bases and the J segment 7 bases; nucleotides outside the gene matches: 11. The chain's CDR3 is CASALTGGARNSPLHF. In nucleotides, the CDR3 is TGTGCCAGCGCCCTGACAGGGGGCGCGAGGAATTCACCCCTCCACTTT.

This clone is a singleton in its sample. The rearrangement joins TRBV9 to TRBJ2-1; no firm D call. The germline V gene encodes CDR1 SGDLS and CDR2 YYNGEE. V dropped 0 bases and J dropped 7 bases, with 11 bases sitting between them. This CDR3 comprises 14 residues. This CDR3 is CASSVGPTGNEQFF. The CDR3 DNA sequence: TGTGCCAGCAGCGTAGGACCTACCGGGAATGAGCAGTTCTTC.

This clone came up a few times. The chain has TRBV11-2 and TRBJ1-2; D ambiguous. The CDR3 extends over 13 amino acids. Germline V lookup: CDR1 SGHAT, CDR2 FQNNGV. Trimming took 4 bases from V and 4 from J, leaving 10 bases between them. The CDR3 DNA is TGTGCCAGCAGCTCCTCTGGCCCCTATGGCTACACCTTC. Its translation is CASSSSGPYGYTF.

This chain links TRBV6-5 with TRBJ2-7; D is ambiguous. The CDR3 length is 12 residues. CDR1 and CDR2 from the germline V gene are MNHEY and SVGAGI. Trimming cost V 6 bases and J 6 bases, with 12 bases left between them. CDR3 coding DNA: TGTGCCAGCAGACTCTCAACGGGCGAGCAGTACTTC. Residues: CASRLSTGEQYF.

The CDR3 loop reads CASRSATGGMNEQFF. CDR3 sequence (DNA): TGTGCCAGCAGGTCCGCGACAGGGGGCATGAATGAGCAGTTCTTC. The chain joins TRBV13 to TRBJ2-1; TRBD1 matches at 10 bases. Per germline, CDR1 PRHDT and CDR2 FYEKMQ (reference sequence). V was pared by 6 bases and J by 7 bases, with 9 bases of the junction left unmatched. The CDR3 consists of 15 residues. Variable domain in full (rest from reference TRBV13 and TRBJ2-1): AAGVIQSPRHLIKEKRETATLKCYPIPRHDTVYWYQQGPGQDPQFLISFYEKMQSDKGSIPDRFSAQQFSDYHSELNMSSLELGDSALYFCASRSATGGMNEQFFGPGTRLTVL.

To note about this clone: One junction end does not reproduce the germline sequence, and a read error may be involved. The genes are TRBV6-5 and TRBJ1-2; perhaps TRBD1 as D (5 bases). In germline, CDR1 is MNHEY, CDR2 SVGAGI. The CDR3 loop spans 11 amino acids. CDR3 DNA sequence: TGTGCCAGCAGTGAAGCGTGGACACCCTTCTTC. The encoded protein is CASSEAWTPFF.

CDR3 DNA: TGTGCCAGCAGCCGCCCGGGTGGGACTAATGAAAAACTGTTTTTT. Protein sequence: CASSRPGGTNEKLFF. The chain combines TRBV27 with TRBJ1-4; D not resolved. The CDR3 consists of 15 residues. The V end lost 6 bases, the J end lost 2 bases, and 13 bases lay between the germline ends. CDR1 is MNHEY and CDR2 is SMNVEV in the germline V gene (reference sequence).

This clone was detected many times. The rearrangement links TRBV4-1 to TRBJ2-7; 9 positions match TRBD2. V trimming: 0 bases; J trimming: 1 base; junction bases outside the gene matches: 4. The CDR3 is 16 amino acids. Per the germline V gene, CDR1 is MGHRA and CDR2 is YSYEKL. The CDR3 DNA sequence: TGCGCCAGCAGCCAAGATTCCAGCGGGAGGTCCTACGAGCAGTACTTC. This gives the protein CASSQDSSGRSYEQYF.

The chain uses TRBV5-1 and TRBJ2-2; TRBD1 is a possible D gene (6 bases). The CDR3 extends over 17 amino acids. Trimming left V 4 bases short and J 0 bases short, with 16 bases between. Germline lookup yields CDR1 SGHRS and CDR2 YFSETQ. For the CDR3, the DNA is TGCGCCAGCAGCCCCGGTACCGGGACACCGAACACCGGGGAGCTGTTTTTT. Encoded protein: CASSPGTGTPNTGELFF.

J is TRBJ1-4 and V is TRBV4-2; 9 bases align to TRBD1. Trimming cost V 0 bases and J 3 bases; bases outside gene matches: 2. The CDR3 contains 16 residues. The germline CDR1 and CDR2 sequences are LGHNA and YNFKEQ. CDR3 nucleotide sequence: TGTGCCAGCAGCCAAGAGGGACAGGGATCTAATGAAAAACTGTTTTTT. Translation: CASSQEGQGSNEKLFF.

A remark on this clone: Other DNA sequences of this sample code for an identical CDR3. This chain links TRBV5-1 with TRBJ2-2; TRBD1 matches at 7 bases. The CDR3 extends over 15 amino acids. Germline V gene data show CDR1 as SGHRS and CDR2 as YFSETQ. The V gene end was trimmed by 2 bases and the J gene end by 1 base; junction bases not matched to a gene: 2. CDR3 sequence reads: CASSLDRVNTGELFF. The CDR3 DNA reads as TGCGCCAGCAGCTTAGACAGGGTGAACACCGGGGAGCTGTTTTTT.

The chain is built from TRBV2 and TRBJ2-7, with D possibly being TRBD1 (6 bases). Germline V gene sequence: CDR1 SNHLY, CDR2 FYNNEI. The CDR3 is made up of 12 amino acids. The V gene lost 7 bases and the J gene lost 4 bases, with 11 bases spanning the gap. In nucleotides, the CDR3 is TGTGCCAGCAACACAGGGTTTTACGAGCAGTACTTC. Translating it yields CASNTGFYEQYF.

The chain couples TRBV6-1 to TRBJ2-7; D uncertain. Germline CDR1 MNHNS, CDR2 SASEGT. The CDR3 loop spans 12 amino acids. V shed 1 base and J shed 4 bases, with 5 bases lying between them. The CDR3 DNA reads TGTGCCAGCAGTGAAGGGAGATACGAGCAGTACTTC. It yields the protein CASSEGRYEQYF.

The genes are TRBV5-1 and TRBJ2-5, with 7 bases identical to TRBD1. The CDR3 has 17 amino acids. V shed 4 bases and J 5 bases; nucleotides not matched to a gene: 17. CDR1 is SGHRS, CDR2 YFSETQ, per germline. CDR3 in amino acids: CASSEPLQGPRGETQYF. The CDR3 nucleotides read TGCGCCAGCAGCGAACCCCTACAGGGACCCAGGGGGGAGACCCAGTACTTC.

This clone showed up many times. This chain uses TRBV7-9 with TRBJ2-1; D uncertain. Trimming cost V 2 bases and J 4 bases, with 6 bases left between them. Germline V CDR1 and CDR2: SEHNR, FQNEAQ (reference sequence). The CDR3 runs 13 residues. The CDR3 region is CASSLTSYNEQFF. In DNA form, the CDR3 reads TGTGCCAGCAGCTTAACTTCTTACAATGAGCAGTTCTTC.

The chain uses TRBV19 and TRBJ2-7; 7 bases match TRBD1. V was clipped by 2 bases and J by 3 bases; unmatched bases: 4. This CDR3 comprises 14 residues. Looked up from germline, CDR1 is LNHDA and CDR2 is SQIVND (reference sequence). The CDR3 spells CASSIRDSNYEQYF. DNA of the CDR3: TGTGCCAGTAGTATACGGGACAGTAACTACGAGCAGTACTTC.

The CDR3 protein is CASRYGTGGYEQYF. CDR3 coding DNA: TGTGCCAGCAGATACGGGACAGGGGGTTACGAGCAGTACTTC. The chain combines TRBV11-1 with TRBJ2-7, with 11 bases lining up with TRBD1. This CDR3 has 14 amino acids. Trimming removed 6 bases from V and 4 bases from J; junction bases left unmatched: 5. The V gene's germline CDR1 is SGHAT and CDR2 FQDESV (reference sequence).

The V call is TRBV28, the J call TRBJ2-1; TRBD2 aligns across 7 bases. CDR3 length: 16 residues. V lost 3 bases, J lost 0 bases, and 5 bases stayed unmatched. Germline lookup yields CDR1 MDHEN and CDR2 SYDVKM. Here the CDR3 reads CASSFLGGSSYNEQFF. The DNA of the CDR3 is TGTGCCAGCAGTTTCTTGGGCGGGAGCTCCTACAATGAGCAGTTCTTC.

This clone was observed a handful of times. The chain couples TRBV6-6 to TRBJ2-1; 10 nucleotides align to TRBD2. Germline V gene data show CDR1 as MNHNY and CDR2 as SVGAGI (reference sequence). The CDR3 has 14 amino acids. V lost 5 bases, J lost 6 bases, and 4 bases stayed unmatched. The CDR3 region is CASSPIAGGNEQFF. The CDR3 DNA sequence: TGTGCCAGCAGTCCTATAGCGGGGGGCAATGAGCAGTTCTTC.